The T cell receptor (beta chain) under discussion was sequenced for a study of T cells expressing NK-cell markers. Background on the study: Sequencing covered eight donors, seven HCMV-seropositive and one seronegative.

Whole-study findings and limits: Nothing established the HCMV specificity of expanded NKG2C+ T cell clones. Dominant NKG2C+ clonotypes accounted for roughly 1.0-7.0% of CD8+ T cells in six donors.

In the case of this clonotype: Its antigen is not identified.

The CDR3 is made up of 16 amino acids. CDR1 is DFQATT, CDR2 SNEGSKA, per germline (reference sequence). 5'RACE template switching with UMIs produced the TCR beta cDNA. No DNA is given; TCRdb re-called the 5' RACE reads and lists each CDR3 protein once. This table holds some 600,000 distinct CDR3 sequences. The V call is TRBV20-1, the J call TRBJ1-5; without DNA, the TCRdb call of TRBD1 cannot be checked. The material sequenced was blood T cells: a sorted CD56 or NKG2C T cell subset, CD4+ or CD8+ T cells, or bulk PBMC T cells (not recorded which). This receptor was identified in a man younger than 35 in good health. The CDR3: CSATDRVRHRNQPQHF.